These 15 T cell receptor beta chains were all obtained from the same sample, sequenced in a study of cytomegalovirus exposure and HLA in healthy donors. PCR used 60 Vbeta primers and 13 Jbeta primers. Some clones are missing from TCRdb's copy, which holds only in-frame ones; the method was immunoSEQ multiplex PCR. The sample contains 95,000 to 150,000 clones, more than 60% of which appear only once. The specimen sequenced was PBMCs. Source of these receptors: a woman aged 60-75 years in good health and CMV-seropositive.

J is TRBJ1-6 and V is TRBV7-2; D not resolved. Between the trimmed V and J ends, which lost 5 bases and 0 bases, there was a span of 11 bases. CDR1 SGHTA and CDR2 FQGNSA come from the germline V gene. This CDR3 has 16 amino acids. CDR3 nucleotides: TGTGCCAGCAGCCCATCATGGAGCTCCTATAATTCACCCCTCCACTTT. Encoded protein: CASSPSWSSYNSPLHF.

This rearrangement joins TRBV4-1 to TRBJ1-3; tentatively, D is TRBD1 (5 bases). Germline V lookup: CDR1 MGHRA, CDR2 YSYEKL. Trimming removed 3 bases at V and 0 bases at J, with 18 bases between. This CDR3 comprises 18 residues. The CDR3 sequence: CASSHVDMGFVSGNTIYF. The CDR3 coding sequence is TGCGCCAGCAGCCATGTGGACATGGGGTTCGTCTCTGGAAACACCATATATTTT.

The chain couples TRBV5-1 to TRBJ2-7; 11 bases are shared with TRBD1. CDR3 length: 16 amino acids. V lost 4 bases, J lost 0 bases, and 6 bases stayed unmatched. Looked up from germline, CDR1 is SGHRS and CDR2 is YFSETQ. The CDR3 DNA reads TGCGCCAGCAGCGCGTCTGGGACAGGGGGCTCCTACGAGCAGTACTTC. This sequence encodes CASSASGTGGSYEQYF.

There are a few counts of this clone. This chain joins TRBV6-5 and TRBJ2-7; unclear D gene. This CDR3 region has 11 residues. Trimming pared 5 bases from V and 6 bases from J, leaving 8 bases between. The germline V gene has CDR1 MNHEY and CDR2 SVGAGI. CDR3 sequence (DNA): TGTGCCAGCAGTAACCTGCGCGAGCAGTACTTC. It encodes CASSNLREQYF.

This clone was seen more than once but under ten times. The chain links TRBV18 to TRBJ1-5; tentatively, D is TRBD1 (6 bases). This CDR3 has 15 residues. Trimming shortened V by 1 base and J by 4 bases, and 11 bases separated the two germline ends. Germline loops: CDR1 KGHSH, CDR2 LQKENI. The CDR3 spells CASSPLGTHNQPQHF. The CDR3 DNA reads TGTGCCAGCTCACCACTAGGGACACATAATCAGCCCCAGCATTTT.

The rearrangement joins TRBV19 to TRBJ1-2, with no clear D. The CDR3 runs to 15 residues. V was shortened by 3 bases and J by 6 bases, with 17 bases between the two germline ends. Germline V gives CDR1 LNHDA, CDR2 SQIVND (reference sequence). The CDR3 sequence: CASSISEGSSDGYTF. CDR3 bases: TGTGCCAGTAGTATCTCCGAGGGTTCAAGTGATGGCTACACCTTC. The full variable domain, its missing parts supplied by reference TRBV19 and TRBJ1-2, is DGGITQSPKYLFRKEGQNVTLSCEQNLNHDAMYWYRQDPGQGLRLIYYSQIVNDFQKGDIAEGYSVSREKKESFPLTVTSAQKNPTAFYLCASSISEGSSDGYTFGSGTRLTVV.

V is TRBV2 and J is TRBJ2-5, with D unclear. Deletions cut 6 bases from V and 2 bases from J, with 13 bases between. This CDR3 contains 14 residues. Germline V gene data show CDR1 as SNHLY and CDR2 as FYNNEI. In DNA form, the CDR3 reads TGTGCCAGCAGCCCCAGACTGAGTCAAGAGACCCAGTACTTC. Translation: CASSPRLSQETQYF.

This chain connects TRBV19 to TRBJ2-5; 12 nucleotides align to TRBD1. V trimming: 5 bases; J trimming: 6 bases; junction bases outside the gene matches: 7. The length of the CDR3 is 15 residues. Germline V gene data show CDR1 as LNHDA and CDR2 as SQIVND (reference sequence). The CDR3: CASSPGTGGGQTQYF. The CDR3 DNA reads as TGTGCCAGTAGTCCCGGGACAGGGGGCGGGCAGACCCAGTACTTC. The full variable domain, in which reference TRBV19 and TRBJ2-5 provide the parts outside the CDR3, is DGGITQSPKYLFRKEGQNVTLSCEQNLNHDAMYWYRQDPGQGLRLIYYSQIVNDFQKGDIAEGYSVSREKKESFPLTVTSAQKNPTAFYLCASSPGTGGGQTQYFGPGTRLLVL.

The chain has TRBV12-5 and TRBJ2-1; TRBD2 matches at 10 bases. This CDR3 contains 15 residues. Looked up from germline, CDR1 is LGHNT and CDR2 is FRNRAP. Trimming took 0 bases from V and 7 from J; bases not matched to a gene: 3. Written as DNA, the CDR3 is TGTGCTAGTGGTTTGGTAGCGGGAGGGAAGAATGAGCAGTTCTTC. As protein: CASGLVAGGKNEQFF.

In DNA, the CDR3 is TGCGCCAGCAGCTTGGTGGGCAGGGGCACCTCTACGAACACCGGGGAGCTGTTTTTT. This sequence encodes CASSLVGRGTSTNTGELFF. The chain couples TRBV5-1 to TRBJ2-2; perhaps TRBD1 as D (6 bases). The CDR3 has 19 residues. V was cut by 0 bases and J by 0 bases, with 18 bases left in between. Germline CDR1 and CDR2: SGHRS and YFSETQ.

V is TRBV4-2 and J is TRBJ2-7; 10 positions agree with TRBD2. The CDR3 covers 16 residues. V shed 0 bases and J 4 bases; nucleotides not matched to a gene: 6. Germline values: CDR1 LGHNA, CDR2 YNFKEQ. This chain's CDR3 is CASSQDYTSGTYEQYF. The CDR3 DNA is TGTGCCAGCAGCCAAGATTATACTAGCGGGACTTACGAGCAGTACTTC.

V is TRBV15 and J is TRBJ1-5; D may be TRBD1 (5 bases). The CDR3 has 13 amino acids. Trimming took 8 bases from V and 7 from J, leaving 15 bases between them. From germline, CDR1 is LNHNV and CDR2 YYDKDF (reference sequence). CDR3 sequence reads: CATGGGTKQPQHF. The CDR3 nucleotides are TGTGCCACCGGGGGGGGTACTAAACAGCCCCAGCATTTT.

This clone came up once. As DNA, the CDR3 is TGTGCCAGCAGCTTAGACAGGGACAACATTCAGTACTTC. Encoded protein: CASSLDRDNIQYF. The chain uses TRBV7-9 and TRBJ2-4, with D perhaps matching TRBD1 (6 bases). Germline CDR1 and CDR2: SEHNR and FQNEAQ (reference sequence). The CDR3 runs to 13 residues. Between the trimmed V and J ends, which lost 1 base and 7 bases, there was a span of 8 bases.

The gene calls are TRBV5-6 and TRBJ1-5, with 10 bases fitting TRBD1. V gave up 4 bases and J gave up 6 bases; unmatched junction bases: 7. This CDR3 has 15 residues. Germline V gene sequence: CDR1 SGHDT, CDR2 YYEEEE. The CDR3 bases are TGTGCCAGCAGCCTGAGACAGGGGGCGATTCAGCCCCAGCATTTT. Its translation: CASSLRQGAIQPQHF.

There are a few counts of this clone. The CDR3: CASGPDRGSGNTIYF. The CDR3 DNA reads TGTGCCAGCGGCCCGGACAGGGGCTCAGGAAACACCATATATTTT. The rearrangement links TRBV6-1 to TRBJ1-3, with 9 bases lining up with TRBD1. CDR1 and CDR2 (germline): MNHNS, SASEGT. Trimming took 8 bases from V and 4 from J; bases not matched to a gene: 9. This CDR3 contains 15 residues.